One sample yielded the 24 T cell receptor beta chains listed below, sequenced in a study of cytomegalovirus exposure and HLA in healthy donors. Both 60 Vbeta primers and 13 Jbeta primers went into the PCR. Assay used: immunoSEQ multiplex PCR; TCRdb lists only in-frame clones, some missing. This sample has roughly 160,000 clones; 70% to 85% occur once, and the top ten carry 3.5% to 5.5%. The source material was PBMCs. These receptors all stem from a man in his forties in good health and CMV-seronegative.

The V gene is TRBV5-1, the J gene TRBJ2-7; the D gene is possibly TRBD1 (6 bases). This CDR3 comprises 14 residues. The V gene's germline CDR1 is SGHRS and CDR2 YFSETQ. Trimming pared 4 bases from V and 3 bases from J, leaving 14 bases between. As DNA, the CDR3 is TGCGCCAGCAGCCCAACCTCAGGGGACTACGAGCAGTACTTC. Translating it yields CASSPTSGDYEQYF.

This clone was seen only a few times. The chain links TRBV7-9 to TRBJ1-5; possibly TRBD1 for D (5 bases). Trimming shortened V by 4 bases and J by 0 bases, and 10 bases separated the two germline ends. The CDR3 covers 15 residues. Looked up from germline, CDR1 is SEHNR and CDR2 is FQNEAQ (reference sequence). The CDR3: CASSYDSSSNQPQHF. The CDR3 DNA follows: TGTGCCAGCAGCTACGACAGTTCTAGCAATCAGCCCCAGCATTTT.

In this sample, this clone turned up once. The CDR3 DNA follows: TGTGCCAGCAGCTCACCCACAGGGGGCGAGAGCTCCTACAATGAGCAGTTCTTC. Protein sequence: CASSSPTGGESSYNEQFF. The chain couples TRBV7-2 to TRBJ2-1; 9 bases are shared with TRBD1. CDR3 length: 18 residues. J lost 0 bases, V lost 4 bases, and 10 bases had no gene match. CDR1 SGHTA and CDR2 FQGNSA come from the germline V gene.

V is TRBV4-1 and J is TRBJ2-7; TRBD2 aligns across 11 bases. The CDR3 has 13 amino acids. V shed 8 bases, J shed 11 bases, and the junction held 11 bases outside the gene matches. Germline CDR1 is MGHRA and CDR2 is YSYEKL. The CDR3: CASAETSGEQEYF. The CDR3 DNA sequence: TGCGCCAGCGCCGAGACTAGCGGGGAGCAGGAGTACTTC.

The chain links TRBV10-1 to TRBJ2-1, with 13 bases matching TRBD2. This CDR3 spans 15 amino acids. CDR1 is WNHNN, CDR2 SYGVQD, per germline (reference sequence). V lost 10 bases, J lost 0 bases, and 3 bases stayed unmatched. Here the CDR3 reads CAKLAGGSSYNEQFF. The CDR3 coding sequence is TGCGCCAAACTAGCGGGGGGGAGCTCCTACAATGAGCAGTTCTTC.

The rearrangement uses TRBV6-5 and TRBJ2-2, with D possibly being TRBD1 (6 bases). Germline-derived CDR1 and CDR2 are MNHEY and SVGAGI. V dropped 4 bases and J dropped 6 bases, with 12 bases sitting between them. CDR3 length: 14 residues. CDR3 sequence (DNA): TGTGCCAGCAGTTCCTGGGACACCCCCGGGGAGCTGTTTTTT. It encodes CASSSWDTPGELFF.

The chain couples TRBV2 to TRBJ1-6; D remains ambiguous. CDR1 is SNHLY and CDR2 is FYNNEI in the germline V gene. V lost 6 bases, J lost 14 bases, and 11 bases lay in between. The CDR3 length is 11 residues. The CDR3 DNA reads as TGTGCCAGCAGACTAGGGCTCACCCTCCACTTT. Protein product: CASRLGLTLHF.

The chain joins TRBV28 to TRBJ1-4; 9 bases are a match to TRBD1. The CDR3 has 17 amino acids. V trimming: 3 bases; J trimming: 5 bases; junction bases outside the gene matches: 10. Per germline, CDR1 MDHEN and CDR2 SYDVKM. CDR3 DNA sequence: TGTGCCAGCAGTTTCTTCGGCCCACAGGGGGCGAATGAAAAACTGTTTTTT. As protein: CASSFFGPQGANEKLFF.

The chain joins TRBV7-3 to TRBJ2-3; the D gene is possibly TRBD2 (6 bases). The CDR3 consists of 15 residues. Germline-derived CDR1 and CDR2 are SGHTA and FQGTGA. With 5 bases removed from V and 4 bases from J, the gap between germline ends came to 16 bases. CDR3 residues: CASSPAGRQSDTQYF. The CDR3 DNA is TGTGCCAGCAGCCCTGCCGGGAGACAATCAGATACGCAGTATTTT.

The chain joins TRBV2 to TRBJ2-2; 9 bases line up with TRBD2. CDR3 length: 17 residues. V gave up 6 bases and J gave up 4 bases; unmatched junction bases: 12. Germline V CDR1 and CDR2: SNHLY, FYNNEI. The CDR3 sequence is CASSPRGGGVGTGELFF. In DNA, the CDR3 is TGTGCCAGCAGCCCAAGGGGCGGGGGGGTTGGCACCGGGGAGCTGTTTTTT.

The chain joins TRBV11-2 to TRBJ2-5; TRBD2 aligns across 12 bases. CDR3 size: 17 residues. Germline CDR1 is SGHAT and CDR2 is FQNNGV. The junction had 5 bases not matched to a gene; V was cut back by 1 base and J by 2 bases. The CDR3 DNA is TGTGCCAGCAGCTTAGTCCCAACTAGCGGGGGGCAAGAGACCCAGTACTTC. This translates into CASSLVPTSGGQETQYF.

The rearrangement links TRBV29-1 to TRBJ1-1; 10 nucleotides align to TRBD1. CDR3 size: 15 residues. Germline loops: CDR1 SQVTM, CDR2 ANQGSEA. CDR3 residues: CRGYRDRGLNTEAFF. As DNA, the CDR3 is TGCAGAGGGTACCGGGACAGGGGCTTGAACACTGAAGCTTTCTTT.

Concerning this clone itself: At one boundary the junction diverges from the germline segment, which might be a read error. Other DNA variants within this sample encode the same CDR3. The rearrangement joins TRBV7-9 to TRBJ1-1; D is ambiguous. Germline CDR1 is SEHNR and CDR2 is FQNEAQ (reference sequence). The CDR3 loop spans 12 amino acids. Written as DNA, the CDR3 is TGTTCCAGCAGCTTAGGGAGCACTGAAGCTTTCTTT. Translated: CSSSLGSTEAFF.

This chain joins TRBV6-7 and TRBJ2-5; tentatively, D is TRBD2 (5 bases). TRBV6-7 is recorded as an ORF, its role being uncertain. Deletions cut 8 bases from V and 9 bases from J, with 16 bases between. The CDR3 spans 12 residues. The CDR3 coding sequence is TGTGCCAGCTGTGAGGGCCCAAGGGCCCAGTACTTC. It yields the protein CASCEGPRAQYF.

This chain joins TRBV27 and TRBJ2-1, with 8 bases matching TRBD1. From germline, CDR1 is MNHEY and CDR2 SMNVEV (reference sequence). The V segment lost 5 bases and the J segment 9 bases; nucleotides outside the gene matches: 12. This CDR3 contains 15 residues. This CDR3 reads CASSPRGLGLGEQFF. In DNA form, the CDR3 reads TGTGCCAGCAGTCCCAGGGGGCTAGGATTAGGTGAGCAGTTCTTC.

Here the CDR3 DNA reads TGCGCCAGCAGCTTGGCTCGGGGGGCCATGAACACCGGGGAGCTGTTTTTT. This encodes CASSLARGAMNTGELFF. V is TRBV5-1 and J is TRBJ2-2, with D maybe TRBD2 (7 bases). Trimming took 0 bases from V and 1 from J, leaving 13 bases between them. CDR1 SGHRS and CDR2 YFSETQ come from the germline V gene. The CDR3 is 17 residues long.

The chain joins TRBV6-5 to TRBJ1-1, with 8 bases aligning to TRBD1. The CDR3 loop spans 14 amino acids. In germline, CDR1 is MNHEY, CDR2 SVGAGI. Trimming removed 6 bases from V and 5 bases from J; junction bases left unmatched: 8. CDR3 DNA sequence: TGTGCCAGCAGCGGACGACAGGGGAGAACTGAAGCTTTCTTT. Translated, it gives CASSGRQGRTEAFF.

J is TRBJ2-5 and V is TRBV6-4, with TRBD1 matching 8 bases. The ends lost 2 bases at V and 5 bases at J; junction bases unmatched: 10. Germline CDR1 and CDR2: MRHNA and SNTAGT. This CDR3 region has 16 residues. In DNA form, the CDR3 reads TGTGCCAGCAGTGACAAACTACAGGGGGAAGGGGAGACCCAGTACTTC. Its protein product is CASSDKLQGEGETQYF.

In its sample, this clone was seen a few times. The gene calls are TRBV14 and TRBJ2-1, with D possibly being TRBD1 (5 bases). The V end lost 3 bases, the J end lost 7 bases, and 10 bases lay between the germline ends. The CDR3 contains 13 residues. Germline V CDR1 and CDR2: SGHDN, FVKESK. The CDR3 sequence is CASSQETDNEQFF. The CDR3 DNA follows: TGTGCCAGCAGCCAGGAGACAGATAATGAGCAGTTCTTC.

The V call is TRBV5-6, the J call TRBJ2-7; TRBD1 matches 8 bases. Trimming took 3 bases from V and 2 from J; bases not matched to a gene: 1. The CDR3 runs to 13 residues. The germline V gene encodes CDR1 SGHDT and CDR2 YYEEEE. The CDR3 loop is CASSSQGAYEQYF. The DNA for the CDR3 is TGTGCCAGCAGCTCACAGGGGGCCTACGAGCAGTACTTC.

The CDR3 loop is CASRPTGGSYEQYF. CDR3 DNA: TGTGCCAGCCGCCCGACAGGGGGCTCCTACGAGCAGTACTTC. This chain connects TRBV27 to TRBJ2-7, with 9 nucleotides matching TRBD1. The length of the CDR3 is 14 residues. Looked up from germline, CDR1 is MNHEY and CDR2 is SMNVEV (reference sequence). V lost 8 bases, J lost 0 bases, and 5 bases stayed unmatched.

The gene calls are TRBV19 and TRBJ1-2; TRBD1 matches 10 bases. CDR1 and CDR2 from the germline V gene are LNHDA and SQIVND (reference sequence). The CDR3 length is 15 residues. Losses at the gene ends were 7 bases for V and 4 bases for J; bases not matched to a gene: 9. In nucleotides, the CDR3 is TGTGCCAGTAAGGGGGGGACAGGGGACCTCTATGGCTACACCTTC. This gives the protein CASKGGTGDLYGYTF.

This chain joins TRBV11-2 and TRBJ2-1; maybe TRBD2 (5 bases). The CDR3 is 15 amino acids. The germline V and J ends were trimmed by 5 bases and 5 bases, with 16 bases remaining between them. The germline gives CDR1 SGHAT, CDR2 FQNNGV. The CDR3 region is CASSPAVVRDNEQFF. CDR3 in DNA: TGTGCCAGCAGCCCAGCGGTAGTGCGGGACAATGAGCAGTTCTTC.

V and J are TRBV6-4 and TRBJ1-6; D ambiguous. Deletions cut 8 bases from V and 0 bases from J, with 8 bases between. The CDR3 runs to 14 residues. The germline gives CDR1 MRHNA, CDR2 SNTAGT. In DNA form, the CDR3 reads TGTGCCAGCTTCGGGGTCTCCTATAATTCACCCCTCCACTTT. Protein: CASFGVSYNSPLHF.